The 22 T cell receptor beta chains presented below share a single source sample, sequenced in a study of patients and donors after allogeneic stem cell transplantation (dated by TCRdb to between 2020 and 2021). The library relied on RT-PCR. The reads were generated on a NextSeq 550. Through fastp at Q25 and MiXCR, TCRdb rebuilt clones from the public reads, retaining in-frame beta chains. Rows matching on CDR3 protein sequence are summarized as one entry with the most common DNA and genes. The sample table records about a million distinct CDR3 sequences; more than 15% of these occur just once. The top ten hold roughly 6.4% of the sample. Source material: blood, either unsorted or a sorted T cell fraction (not recorded which). These receptors were collected from a human donor who was either an allogeneic HSCT recipient or a stem cell or donor lymphocyte infusion donor (not recorded which). It is not recorded whose cells these are; they may come from a transplant donor.

This clonotype was picked up a small number of times. The rearrangement joins TRBV5-4 to TRBJ2-2, with a weak D call TRBD2 (6 bases). Germline loops: CDR1 SGHNT, CDR2 YYREEE (reference sequence). This CDR3 has 17 amino acids. The ends were cut back, 3 bases at V and 6 bases at J, with 21 bases in the middle. CDR3 coding DNA: TGTGCCAGCAGCTCGGGGGTGTACACACTCCATCCCGGGGAGCTGTTTTTT. Its protein product is CASSSGVYTLHPGELFF. Looking up the rest from reference TRBV5-4 and TRBJ2-2 gives the full variable domain: ETGVTQSPTHLIKTRGQQVTLRCSSQSGHNTVSWYQQALGQGPQFIFQYYREEENGRGNFPPRFSGLQFPNYSSELNVNALELDDSALYLCASSSGVYTLHPGELFFGEGSRLTVL.

The chain has TRBV12-3 or TRBV12-4 and TRBJ1-5, with D unclear. Trimming left V 5 bases short and J 4 bases short, with 12 bases between. The CDR3 sequence is 14 residues long. Written as DNA, the CDR3 is TGTGCCAGCAGTATCAAGGGAGGGAATCAGCCCCAGCATTTT. Encoded protein: CASSIKGGNQPQHF.

This clonotype was observed at least ten times. The V and J genes are TRBV12-3 or TRBV12-4 and TRBJ2-4; D gene ambiguous. The CDR3 sequence is 12 residues long. V dropped 6 bases and J dropped 6 bases, with 9 bases sitting between them. DNA for the CDR3: TGTGCCAGCAGCTCCTACAGAAACATTCAGTACTTC. It encodes CASSSYRNIQYF.

This clonotype was picked up one time. The rearrangement joins TRBV5-6 to TRBJ1-4, with TRBD1 as a possible D gene (6 bases). The germline V gene encodes CDR1 SGHDT and CDR2 YYEEEE. This CDR3 contains 15 residues. Between the trimmed V and J ends, which lost 3 bases and 7 bases, there was a span of 16 bases. The CDR3 region is CASSSGWGRGEKLFF. The CDR3 DNA reads TGTGCCAGCAGCTCGGGCTGGGGGCGCGGTGAAAAACTGTTTTTT.

This clonotype was detected ten times or more. This chain links TRBV24-1 with TRBJ2-3; 8 nucleotides match TRBD1. The CDR3 length is 17 residues. Unmatched junction bases numbered 13, after V lost 7 bases and J lost 2 bases. Germline V gene sequence: CDR1 KGHDR, CDR2 SFDVKD. This CDR3 reads CATSPPLRDRLTDTQYF. DNA for the CDR3: TGTGCCACCAGCCCGCCCCTCCGGGACAGGCTCACAGATACGCAGTATTTT.

This clonotype was detected once. CDR3 sequence reads: CASSTDMASGTPYEQYF. As DNA, the CDR3 is TGTGCCAGCAGCACAGATATGGCTAGCGGGACTCCATACGAGCAGTACTTC. The chain employs TRBV7-9 and TRBJ2-7, with TRBD2 identical over 9 bases. Germline assignment: CDR1 SEHNR and CDR2 FQNEAQ (reference sequence). This CDR3 has 17 amino acids. J gave up 4 bases and V 5 bases, and 15 bases lay outside the gene matches.

This clonotype was found a few times. This chain links TRBV2 with TRBJ1-5; TRBD1 aligns across 7 bases. Trimming at V came to 7 bases and at J to 7 bases, leaving 7 bases not matched to a gene. Germline-derived CDR1 and CDR2 are SNHLY and FYNNEI. CDR3 size: 13 residues. CDR3: CASTTGSGQPQHF. CDR3 nucleotides: TGTGCCAGCACGACAGGGTCTGGACAGCCCCAGCATTTT.

The table lists this clonotype with many counts. The chain uses TRBV20-1 and TRBJ2-7; tentatively, D is TRBD2 (5 bases). The CDR3 spans 16 residues. V was trimmed by 5 bases and J by 5 bases, leaving 25 bases between them. CDR1 is DFQATT, CDR2 SNEGSKA, per germline (reference sequence). Written as DNA, the CDR3 is TGCAGTGCTTCCCTTGCCCCAGTTCGATCCGGGGACGAGCAGTACTTC. It is translated as CSASLAPVRSGDEQYF.

This chain joins TRBV3-1 and TRBJ2-2; TRBD2 matches 8 bases. CDR1 is LGHDT, CDR2 YNNKEL, per germline (reference sequence). CDR3 length: 17 residues. V lost 3 bases, J lost 2 bases, and 8 bases stayed unmatched. The CDR3 region is CASSQLGGRSNTGELFF. DNA of the CDR3: TGTGCCAGCAGCCAGCTGGGCGGGAGGAGCAACACCGGGGAGCTGTTTTTT.

This chain uses TRBV2 with TRBJ1-2; tentative D call: TRBD1 (6 bases). The CDR3 has 14 residues. Germline V CDR1 and CDR2: SNHLY, FYNNEI. V lost 6 bases, J lost 4 bases, and 15 bases lay in between. The CDR3, as DNA: TGTGCCAGCAGGACTGACAGGAAGAGCTATGGCTACACCTTC. Translation: CASRTDRKSYGYTF. The variable domain in full, with the rest retrieved from reference TRBV2 and TRBJ1-2, is EPEVTQTPSHQVTQMGQEVILRCVPISNHLYFYWYRQILGQKVEFLVSFYNNEISEKSEIFDDQFSVERPDGSNFTLKIRSTKLEDSAMYFCASRTDRKSYGYTFGSGTRLTVV.

This clonotype occurred once. The chain is built from TRBV30 and TRBJ2-4, with D unclear. The CDR3 runs 13 residues. V lost 0 bases to trimming and J lost 5 bases, with 8 bases between them. Germline CDR1 GTSNPN, CDR2 SVGIG (reference sequence). The CDR3 coding sequence is TGTGCCTGGAGTGTCGGGCACCAAAACATTCAGTACTTC. Its translation: CAWSVGHQNIQYF.

V usage is TRBV7-9 and J usage is TRBJ2-1; 10 nucleotides align to TRBD2. The V gene end was trimmed by 1 base and the J gene end by 7 bases; junction bases not matched to a gene: 10. The CDR3 totals 17 residues. Germline CDR1 reads SEHNR; CDR2 reads FQNEAQ (reference sequence). CDR3 loop: CASSLGMSSGSPNEQFF. The CDR3, as DNA: TGTGCCAGCAGCTTAGGAATGTCTAGCGGGAGTCCGAATGAGCAGTTCTTC.

This clonotype has only a few counts. The J gene is TRBJ2-1, the V gene TRBV24-1; 10 nucleotides line up with TRBD2. Germline loops: CDR1 KGHDR, CDR2 SFDVKD. V was pared by 1 base and J by 6 bases, with 5 bases of the junction left unmatched. The CDR3 is 16 amino acids. The CDR3 coding sequence is TGTGCCACCAGTGATTTTAAGGGACTAGCGCTCAATGAGCAGTTCTTC. The encoded protein is CATSDFKGLALNEQFF.

This clonotype has more than one count but fewer than ten. The chain employs TRBV29-1 and TRBJ2-2; no firm D call. Germline CDR1 is SQVTM and CDR2 is ANQGSEA. The germline V and J ends were trimmed by 6 bases and 1 base, with 15 bases remaining between them. CDR3 length: 15 residues. The CDR3 is CSVRVSGLNTGELFF. The CDR3 bases are TGCAGCGTCCGGGTGTCCGGATTGAACACCGGGGAGCTGTTTTTT.

This clonotype has only a few counts. This CDR3 is CAWSVPGSRADTQYF. DNA of the CDR3: TGTGCCTGGAGTGTACCGGGGAGCCGAGCAGATACGCAGTATTTT. The gene calls are TRBV30 and TRBJ2-3, with D perhaps TRBD2 (5 bases). CDR1 and CDR2 from the germline V gene are GTSNPN and SVGIG (reference sequence). With 0 bases removed from V and 4 bases from J, the gap between germline ends came to 14 bases. This CDR3 spans 15 amino acids.

The chain is built from TRBV4-1 and TRBJ2-7; a weak D match, TRBD2 (6 bases). Per germline, CDR1 MGHRA and CDR2 YSYEKL. This CDR3 is built from 14 residues. Trimming pared 1 base from V and 5 bases from J, leaving 12 bases between. The CDR3 DNA sequence: TGCGCCAGCAGCCAAGCCCGATGGGAGGACGAGCAGTACTTC. Translating gives CASSQARWEDEQYF.

In its sample, this clonotype was seen a few times. V is TRBV6-1 and J is TRBJ1-1; TRBD1 matches at 7 bases. The V gene's germline CDR1 is MNHNS and CDR2 SASEGT. The length of the CDR3 is 16 residues. V gave up 5 bases and J gave up 3 bases; unmatched junction bases: 12. CDR3 sequence: CASSPTSGQGDTEAFF. The CDR3 DNA follows: TGTGCCAGCAGTCCCACCAGTGGGCAGGGGGACACTGAAGCTTTCTTT.

The rearrangement links TRBV6-1 to TRBJ2-7; 9 positions match TRBD2. The length of the CDR3 is 15 residues. The V gene end was trimmed by 6 bases and the J gene end by 6 bases; junction bases not matched to a gene: 12. The V gene's germline CDR1 is MNHNS and CDR2 SASEGT. CDR3: CASRNAGTSSAEQYF. The CDR3 DNA follows: TGTGCCAGCAGAAATGCTGGGACTAGCTCAGCCGAGCAGTACTTC.

The chain links TRBV9 to TRBJ2-5; weak D call: TRBD2 (5 bases). V was cut by 3 bases and J by 11 bases, with 14 bases left in between. The CDR3 covers 12 residues. Germline V gives CDR1 SGDLS, CDR2 YYNGEE. The CDR3 is CASSGNSGPQYF. The CDR3 nucleotides read TGTGCCAGCAGCGGAAACAGCGGCCCTCAGTACTTC.

This clonotype was detected a few times. The rearrangement joins TRBV30 to TRBJ2-7; the D gene could be TRBD1 or TRBD2 (6 bases each). CDR3 length: 12 amino acids. The germline V gene encodes CDR1 GTSNPN and CDR2 SVGIG (reference sequence). V was cut by 0 bases and J by 5 bases, with 8 bases left in between. The CDR3 nucleotides read TGTGCCTGGAGTGTTGGGGGGCACGAGCAGTACTTC. It is translated as CAWSVGGHEQYF.

The V and J genes are TRBV18 and TRBJ2-5; D is ambiguous. CDR1 is KGHSH, CDR2 LQKENI, per germline. The CDR3 contains 14 residues. The germline V and J ends were trimmed by 0 bases and 2 bases, with 7 bases remaining between them. CDR3 DNA sequence: TGTGCCAGCTCACCACCCAAGGTACAAGAGACCCAGTACTTC. Protein: CASSPPKVQETQYF.

The chain carries TRBV29-1 and TRBJ2-5, with 7 bases fitting TRBD2. J gave up 5 bases and V 3 bases, and 6 bases lay outside the gene matches. The CDR3 consists of 13 residues. Germline V CDR1 and CDR2: SQVTM, ANQGSEA. The CDR3 loop is CSVDGRGSETQYF. CDR3 DNA: TGCAGCGTTGATGGGAGGGGATCGGAGACCCAGTACTTC.